The entry below describes one TCR beta chain. What this receptor recognizes is not known. Base qualities were left out, and no much larger clone turns up one base away. The trial excluded patients who had a history of autoimmune disease or were on systemic immunosuppression. Peripheral blood for TCR sequencing was collected from all dose cohorts at baseline, on cycle 4 day 1, and on cycle 7 day 1. The samples were taken from a phase I, first-in-human, multicenter, open-label dose-escalation trial of ivuxolimab. Adults with locally advanced or metastatic head and neck squamous cell, hepatocellular, melanoma or renal cell carcinoma were enrolled in the trial. Before TCR sequencing, CD4+ T cells and CD8+ T cells were sorted from peripheral blood as separate populations. Trimming costs V 4 bases and J 7 bases, and their ends lie 18 bases apart. Including the terminal cysteine and phenylalanine, the CDR3 comprises 15 residues. Of all the DNA, just the CDR3 is kept, 45 bases in frame from base 1. CDR1 and CDR2 are read off the germline V gene as MNHEY and SVGAGI.

The sample is drawn from a study of OX40 agonist ivuxolimab in advanced cancers. Notes on the research overall: Ivuxolimab, which targeted the costimulatory receptor OX40 (CD134), was an agonistic, fully human IgG2 monoclonal antibody. Intravenous ivuxolimab was administered to patients every 2 weeks at six dose levels: 0.01, 0.1, 0.3, 1.5, 3 and 10 mg/kg. Among the approximately 50 dose-escalation patients, some 20 had hepatocellular carcinoma, around 15 melanoma, 9 renal cell carcinoma and 9 head and neck cancer. In the dose-escalation cohort, 70% to 90% of patients were male, and the mean age was 60 years with a range of roughly 23 to 90. Prior anti-PD-1, anti-PD-L1 or anti-CTLA-4 therapy was permitted, and roughly two fifths of dose-escalation patients had received checkpoint inhibitors. Partial responses occurred in three dose-escalation patients, of whom one had hepatocellular carcinoma and two had cutaneous melanoma. Peripheral TCRbeta sequencing aimed to test whether ivuxolimab altered TCR sequence diversity and caused clonal T-cell expansion. The paper describes the monotherapy dose-escalation part (N of about 47 patients) of the phase I trial of ivuxolimab. Results and caveats for the whole study, not just this receptor: After ivuxolimab, more expanded clones were found on average in CD8+ T cells than in CD4+ T cells. The antigen specificity of the peripheral T cells that underwent clonal expansion was not determined. Low levels of normalized T-cell clonal expansion were also seen in some patients who did not respond. In the 0.1-3.0 mg/kg groups, partial responders had among the lowest normalized peripheral clonal expansion, particularly in CD8+ T cells. Clonal expansion of both CD4+ and CD8+ blood T cells was observed from baseline to week 6 at doses 0.1 to 3.0 mg/kg.

For sequencing of the TCRbeta CDR3 region, genomic DNA was extracted from the sorted cells. The immunoSEQ Assay was used to sequence the TCRbeta CDR3 regions. TCRdb retrieved this table from immuneACCESS and kept in-frame rearrangements only. Not all clones are present; in checked studies, unresolved V genes account for under half, and no reason is known for the remainder. The sample includes about 84,000 clones, with approximately 89% observed a single time. The ten largest clones add up to 0.15% to 0.2% of the sample. The origin of this receptor is an adult with an advanced solid tumor such as melanoma, head and neck, liver or kidney cancer. The rearrangement combines TRBV6-5 with TRBJ2-3; 6 matching bases give a weak D call of TRBD2. Sequencing was performed on CD4+ or CD8+ T cells sorted from blood, taken in a trial of the OX40 agonist ivuxolimab. The DNA is as follows: TGTGCCAGCAGTTGGCGGGGAGTATCGGCAAATACGCAGTATTTT. Translated, this gives CASSWRGVSANTQYF.